The 26 T cell receptor beta chains given below trace back to one sample, sequenced in a study of blood T cells in healthy people across ages. PCR was performed a second time for about 7 to 12 cycles using a sample-barcoded 5' primer and a J-beta primer mix. Using its own MiXCR run on the 5' RACE reads, TCRdb lists one record per CDR3 protein. The sample lists approximately 700,000 distinct CDR3 sequences, approximately 30% occurring once. The sequenced material came from blood. All receptors come from a woman older than 75 in good health.

The chain joins TRBV7-9 to TRBJ2-5; TRBD1 might be the D (5 bases). The J call may be wrong; the DNA end is better matched by TRBJ2-7. CDR1 is SEHNR, CDR2 FQNEAQ, per germline (reference sequence). The CDR3 is 15 residues long. The CDR3 protein is CASSLGGSGAHEQYF. The CDR3 coding sequence is TGTGCCAGCAGCTTAGGAGGCAGTGGGGCCCACGAGCAGTACTTC.

This sequence joins TRBV29-1 and TRBJ1-5; 10 bases line up with TRBD1. Germline values: CDR1 SQVTM, CDR2 ANQGSEA. The CDR3 totals 14 residues. The junction had 3 bases not matched to a gene; V was cut back by 7 bases and J by 0 bases. CDR3 sequence (DNA): TGCAGCGCGGGGACAGGGGATAGCAATCAGCCCCAGCATTTT. Translating gives CSAGTGDSNQPQHF.

CDR3 protein: CASSSVVGAEAFF. CDR3 nucleotide sequence: TGTGCCAGCAGCTCGGTAGTTGGGGCTGAAGCTTTCTTT. The rearrangement uses TRBV7-9 and TRBJ1-1; D is unclear. Trimming left V 4 bases short and J 6 bases short, with 12 bases between. Germline-derived CDR1 and CDR2 are SEHNR and FQNEAQ (reference sequence). CDR3 length: 13 residues.

For this clonotype: One base away lies a much larger clone, so this may be a sequencing read error. The V gene is TRBV7-2, the J gene TRBJ2-3, with D perhaps matching TRBD1 or TRBD2 (6 bases each). V dropped 7 bases and J dropped 0 bases, with 20 bases sitting between them. The CDR3 has 17 residues. Germline loops: CDR1 SGHTA, CDR2 FQGNSA. CDR3 DNA: TGTGCCAGCACTCCACGAGAGGGGGGCCTTAGCACAGATACGCAGTATTTT. Translation: CASTPREGGLSTDTQYF.

In regard to this clonotype: A read error is possible here, since a much larger clone lies one base away. This rearrangement joins TRBV5-1 to TRBJ2-1; a weak D match, TRBD2 (5 bases). This CDR3 has 14 residues. Looked up from germline, CDR1 is SGHRS and CDR2 is YFSETQ. Between the trimmed V and J ends, which lost 0 bases and 6 bases, there was a span of 10 bases. The CDR3: CASSLAGFPNEQFF. CDR3 nucleotide sequence: TGCGCCAGCAGCTTGGCGGGGTTCCCCAATGAGCAGTTCTTC.

V usage is TRBV9 and J usage is TRBJ1-5; D remains ambiguous. The V and J ends lost 4 bases and 7 bases respectively, with 12 bases between them. This CDR3 spans 13 amino acids. Germline V lookup: CDR1 SGDLS, CDR2 YYNGEE. The CDR3 sequence: CASSLAGRQPQHF. Written as DNA, the CDR3 is TGTGCCAGCAGCCTCGCCGGTCGACAGCCCCAGCATTTT.

In its sample, this clonotype was seen a few times. One base away lies a much larger clone, so this may be a sequencing read error. The chain combines TRBV9 with TRBJ2-7, with a weak D call TRBD2 (8 bases). The germline V and J ends were trimmed by 4 bases and 7 bases, with 21 bases remaining between them. This CDR3 is built from 15 residues. Per the germline V gene, CDR1 is SGDLS and CDR2 is YYNGEE. The CDR3, as DNA: TGTGCCAGCAGCCTCGGGACAGTCGGGAGGGATGAGCAGTACTTC. As protein: CASSLGTVGRDEQYF.

The chain uses TRBV2 and TRBJ2-5; the match to TRBD2 covers 7 bases. The CDR3 has 15 amino acids. Germline CDR1 SNHLY, CDR2 FYNNEI. Trimming cost V 6 bases and J 5 bases; bases outside gene matches: 12. The chain's CDR3 is CASRGVWASGETQYF. DNA for the CDR3: TGTGCCAGCAGGGGGGTCTGGGCTAGCGGTGAGACCCAGTACTTC. The full variable domain, with the rest looked up from reference TRBV2 and TRBJ2-5, is EPEVTQTPSHQVTQMGQEVILRCVPISNHLYFYWYRQILGQKVEFLVSFYNNEISEKSEIFDDQFSVERPDGSNFTLKIRSTKLEDSAMYFCASRGVWASGETQYFGPGTRLLVL.

The chain combines TRBV5-1 with TRBJ1-2, with 7 nucleotides matching TRBD1. Germline values: CDR1 SGHRS, CDR2 YFSETQ. The CDR3 covers 16 residues. Trimming at V came to 7 bases and at J to 2 bases, leaving 14 bases not matched to a gene. CDR3 loop: CASRQGSVQINYGYTF. Here the CDR3 DNA reads TGCGCCAGCCGACAGGGCTCTGTCCAAATCAACTATGGCTACACCTTC.

This clonotype was seen repeatedly, ten times or more. This chain uses TRBV15 with TRBJ2-3, with 8 bases identical to TRBD1. V lost 0 bases to trimming and J lost 3 bases; unmatched junction nucleotides: 5. Germline CDR1 and CDR2: LNHNV and YYDKDF (reference sequence). This CDR3 is 16 amino acids long. The CDR3 region is CATSRDQGARTDTQYF. The CDR3 bases are TGTGCCACCAGCAGAGATCAGGGGGCGCGGACAGATACGCAGTATTTT. Combining the CDR3 with reference TRBV15 and TRBJ2-3 gives the whole variable domain DAMVIQNPRYQVTQFGKPVTLSCSQTLNHNVMYWYQQKSSQAPKLLFHYYDKDFNNEADTPDNFQSRRPNTSFCFLDIRSPGLGDTAMYLCATSRDQGARTDTQYFGPGTRLTVL.

This clonotype was seen repeatedly, ten times or more. This rearrangement joins TRBV5-1 to TRBJ2-3; TRBD2 agrees at 8 bases. The CDR3 sequence is 15 residues long. Germline V gene sequence: CDR1 SGHRS, CDR2 YFSETQ. V dropped 2 bases and J dropped 2; count of bases not matched to a gene: 4. The CDR3 DNA reads as TGCGCCAGCAGCTTTAGCGGGGCTATCACAGATACGCAGTATTTT. It specifies CASSFSGAITDTQYF. Variable domain in full (rest from reference TRBV5-1 and TRBJ2-3): KAGVTQTPRYLIKTRGQQVTLSCSPISGHRSVSWYQQTPGQGLQFLFEYFSETQRNKGNFPGRFSGRQFSNSRSEMNVSTLELGDSALYLCASSFSGAITDTQYFGPGTRLTVL.

Details on this clonotype: At one end, the junction sequence differs from germline, possibly due to a read error. The chain combines TRBV6-2 or TRBV6-3 with TRBJ1-2, with 9 bases fitting TRBD1. This CDR3 has 16 residues. Germline V gene lookup returns CDR1 MNHEY and CDR2 SVGEGT. The CDR3 loop is CTSSQQGARANYGYTF. CDR3 DNA sequence: TGTACCAGCAGCCAACAGGGGGCTCGAGCTAACTATGGCTACACCTTC.

This chain links TRBV19 with TRBJ2-3; possibly TRBD1 for D (5 bases). The J call may be faulty, since TRBJ1-5 better matches the DNA end. The V gene's germline CDR1 is LNHDA and CDR2 SQIVND (reference sequence). The CDR3 runs to 16 residues. As DNA, the CDR3 is TGTGCCAGTAGTATCTGGGACCTTGGGAGCACAGATACGCAGCATTTT. Protein product: CASSIWDLGSTDTQHF.

This chain uses TRBV15 with TRBJ2-1, with 8 bases aligning to TRBD2. Germline CDR1 and CDR2: LNHNV and YYDKDF (reference sequence). The CDR3 length is 16 residues. V lost 0 bases, J lost 2 bases, and 3 bases stayed unmatched. The CDR3 here is CATSRDRSGAYNEQFF. The CDR3 nucleotides are TGTGCCACCAGCAGAGATCGTAGCGGGGCCTACAATGAGCAGTTCTTC. The variable domain in full, completed from reference TRBV15 and TRBJ2-1, reads DAMVIQNPRYQVTQFGKPVTLSCSQTLNHNVMYWYQQKSSQAPKLLFHYYDKDFNNEADTPDNFQSRRPNTSFCFLDIRSPGLGDTAMYLCATSRDRSGAYNEQFFGPGTRLTVL.

This clonotype has a count of ten or more. The V call is TRBV7-2, the J call TRBJ2-5; D could derive from TRBD1 or TRBD2 (7 bases each). The ends were cut back, 4 bases at V and 4 bases at J, with 19 bases in the middle. The germline V gene has CDR1 SGHTA and CDR2 FQGNSA. The CDR3 is made up of 16 amino acids. The CDR3 DNA reads TGTGCCAGCAGCTATCCCCAGGGGGGGGTGCGAGAGACCCAGTACTTC. Amino acid sequence: CASSYPQGGVRETQYF.

Regarding this clonotype: One base away lies a much larger clone, so this may be a sequencing read error. The chain couples TRBV5-1 to TRBJ2-5; D uncertain. CDR1 is SGHRS, CDR2 YFSETQ, per germline. The CDR3 loop spans 16 amino acids. CDR3 loop: CACSPTLAETQETQYF. Here the CDR3 DNA reads TGCGCCTGCAGCCCGACTTTGGCAGAAACCCAAGAGACCCAGTACTTC.

The chain recombines TRBV10-3 with TRBJ2-5; 8 bases match TRBD2. Unmatched junction bases numbered 5, after V lost 1 base and J lost 1 base. The CDR3 contains 16 residues. Germline-derived CDR1 and CDR2 are ENHRY and SYGVKD. CDR3 coding DNA: TGTGCCATCAGTGAGTGGGAGGGGACTAGCCAAGAGACCCAGTACTTC. Amino acids: CAISEWEGTSQETQYF.

This rearrangement joins TRBV7-9 to TRBJ2-5; 7 positions agree with TRBD2. From germline, CDR1 is SEHNR and CDR2 FQNEAQ (reference sequence). CDR3 length equals 15 residues. V trimming: 1 base; J trimming: 5 bases; junction bases outside the gene matches: 7. CDR3 in amino acids: CASSLEGGHGETQYF. The CDR3 nucleotides read TGTGCCAGCAGCTTAGAGGGAGGGCACGGTGAGACCCAGTACTTC.

In this sample, this clonotype turned up once. V usage is TRBV7-2 and J usage is TRBJ1-1; no clear D. With 4 bases removed from V and 6 bases from J, the gap between germline ends came to 12 bases. The CDR3 has 13 amino acids. CDR1 SGHTA and CDR2 FQGNSA come from the germline V gene. DNA for the CDR3: TGTGCCAGCAGCTCCCTTAAGATTGCTGAAGCTTTCTTT. Protein: CASSSLKIAEAFF.

This chain links TRBV2 with TRBJ1-1, with D tentatively TRBD1 (6 bases). CDR1 is SNHLY and CDR2 is FYNNEI in the germline V gene. The CDR3 sequence is 15 residues long. V lost 0 bases and J 2 bases, leaving 10 bases between the germline ends. CDR3 loop: CASSEATGPNTEAFF. The CDR3 DNA sequence: TGTGCCAGCAGTGAAGCGACAGGACCTAACACTGAAGCTTTCTTT.

There are many counts of this clonotype. The chain combines TRBV9 with TRBJ2-6; D call uncertain. V lost 0 bases and J 4 bases, leaving 8 bases between the germline ends. This CDR3 spans 15 amino acids. The V gene's germline CDR1 is SGDLS and CDR2 YYNGEE. The CDR3 DNA reads as TGTGCCAGCAGCGTAGGGTGGCGAGGGGCCAACGTCCTGACTTTC. Amino acid sequence: CASSVGWRGANVLTF.

This clonotype was picked up many times. The rearrangement links TRBV5-1 to TRBJ2-5; 7 positions agree with TRBD2. The J segment lost 4 bases and the V segment lost 1 base, leaving 4 bases of the junction unmatched. The CDR3 spans 14 residues. Germline assignment: CDR1 SGHRS and CDR2 YFSETQ. CDR3 nucleotide sequence: TGCGCCAGCAGCTTGCCAGCGGGGCGAGAGACCCAGTACTTC. It codes for CASSLPAGRETQYF.

The sample holds many counts of this clonotype. The V gene is TRBV14, the J gene TRBJ2-1; D is unclear. CDR3 length: 14 residues. CDR1 SGHDN and CDR2 FVKESK come from the germline V gene. V lost 0 bases, J lost 4 bases, and 7 bases lay in between. Written as DNA, the CDR3 is TGTGCCAGCAGCCAAGATTATCTATACAATGAGCAGTTCTTC. Protein product: CASSQDYLYNEQFF.

This clonotype came up a few times. The chain joins TRBV11-2 to TRBJ2-2; no reliable D call. Germline V gives CDR1 SGHAT, CDR2 FQNNGV. V lost 7 bases and J lost 6, with 6 bases in between. The CDR3 consists of 11 residues. The CDR3 bases are TGTGCCAGCACATTCGCCGGGGAGCTGTTTTTT. This gives the protein CASTFAGELFF.

There are many counts of this clonotype. A much larger clonotype is one base distant, so this may be a read error. The rearrangement joins TRBV7-6 to TRBJ2-7, with TRBD2 as a possible D gene (6 bases). The length of the CDR3 is 14 residues. Germline loops: CDR1 SGHVS, CDR2 FNYEAQ. The V end was cut by 4 bases, the J end by 5 bases, with 15 bases between. In DNA form, the CDR3 reads TGTGCCAGCAGCTGGACGGGAGAGGAGAACGAGCAGTACTTC. This translates into CASSWTGEENEQYF.

Comment on this clonotype: A much larger clone is a single base away; this may be a read error. J is TRBJ2-1 and V is TRBV5-1; 8 positions match TRBD2. Germline V lookup: CDR1 SGHRS, CDR2 YFSETQ. The length of the CDR3 is 15 residues. Germline trimming cut 0 bases from V and 7 bases from J; bases unmatched to any gene: 6. The CDR3 loop is CASSLAAGGWNEQFF. CDR3 in DNA: TGCGCCAGCAGCTTGGCGGCGGGGGGCTGGAATGAGCAGTTCTTC.